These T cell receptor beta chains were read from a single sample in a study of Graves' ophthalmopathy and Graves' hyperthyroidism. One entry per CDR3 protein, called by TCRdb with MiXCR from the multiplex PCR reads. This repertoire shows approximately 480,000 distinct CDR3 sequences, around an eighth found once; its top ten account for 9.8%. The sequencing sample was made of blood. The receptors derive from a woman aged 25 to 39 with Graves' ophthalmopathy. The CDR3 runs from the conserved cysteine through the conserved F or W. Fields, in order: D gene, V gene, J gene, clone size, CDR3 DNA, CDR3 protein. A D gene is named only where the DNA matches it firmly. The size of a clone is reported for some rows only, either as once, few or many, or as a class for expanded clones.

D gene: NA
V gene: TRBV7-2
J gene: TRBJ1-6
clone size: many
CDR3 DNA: TGTGCCAGCAGCGGCGAGAGGGTGACTTCACCCCTCCACTTT
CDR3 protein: CASSGERVTSPLHF

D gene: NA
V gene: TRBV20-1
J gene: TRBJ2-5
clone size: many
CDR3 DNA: TGCAGTGCTAGGGGTCTCGGGATCGAGACCCAGCACTTC
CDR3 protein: CSARGLGIETQHF

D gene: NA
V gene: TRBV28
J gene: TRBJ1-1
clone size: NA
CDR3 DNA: TGTGCCAGCAGTGAATATGGTCTGGAGGGCCTGAGGACTGAAGCTTTCTTT
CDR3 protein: CASSEYGLEGLRTEAFF

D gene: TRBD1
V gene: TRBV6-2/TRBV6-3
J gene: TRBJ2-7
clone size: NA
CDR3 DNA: TGTGCCAGCAGCCTGGGACAGTATGGATCCTACGAGCAGTACTTC
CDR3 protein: CASSLGQYGSYEQYF

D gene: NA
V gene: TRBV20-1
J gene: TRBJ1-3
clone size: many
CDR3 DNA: TGCAGTGCTAGAGGGTTAGGGTCTGGAAACACCATATATTTT
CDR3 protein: CSARGLGSGNTIYF

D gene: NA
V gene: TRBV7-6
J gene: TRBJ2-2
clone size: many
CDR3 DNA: TGTGCCAGCGCGCTTCGGGGTAGTGGGAACACCGGGGAGCTGTTTTTT
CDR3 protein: CASALRGSGNTGELFF

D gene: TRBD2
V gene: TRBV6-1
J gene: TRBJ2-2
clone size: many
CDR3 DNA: TGTGCCAGCAAGGGGCGGGAGGGCCCCACCGGGGAGCTGTTTTTT
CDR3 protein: CASKGREGPTGELFF

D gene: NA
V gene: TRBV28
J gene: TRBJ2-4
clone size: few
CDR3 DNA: TGTGCCACCAGGGAGAACATTAAGTACTTC
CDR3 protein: CATRENIKYF

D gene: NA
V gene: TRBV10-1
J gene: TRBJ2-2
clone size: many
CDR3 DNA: TGCGCCAGCAGTGAAGAAGGCGGGGAGCTGTTTTTT
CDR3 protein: CASSEEGGELFF

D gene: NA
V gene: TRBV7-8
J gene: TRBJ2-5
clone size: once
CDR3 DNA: TGTGCCAGCAGCTTAGTCGGGAAGCCAGATCGAGAGACCCAGTACTTC
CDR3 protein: CASSLVGKPDRETQYF

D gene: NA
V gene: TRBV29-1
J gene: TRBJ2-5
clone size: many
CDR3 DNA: TGCAGCGTTGAAGATTGGGGGAGAGGAGGGGAGACCCAGTACTTC
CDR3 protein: CSVEDWGRGGETQYF

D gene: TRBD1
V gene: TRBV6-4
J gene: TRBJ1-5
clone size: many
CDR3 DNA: TGTGCCAGCTCTCCACGGGACAGCGTATATAGCAATCAGCCCCAGCATTTT
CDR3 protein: CASSPRDSVYSNQPQHF

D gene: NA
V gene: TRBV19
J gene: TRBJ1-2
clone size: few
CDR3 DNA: TGTGCCGGTTCCGGTAACTATGGCTACACCTTC
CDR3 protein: CAGSGNYGYTF

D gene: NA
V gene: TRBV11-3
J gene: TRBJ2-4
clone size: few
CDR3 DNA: TGTGCCAGCAGCTTATCGTCCTCCCATTCGTACTTC
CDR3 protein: CASSLSSSHSYF

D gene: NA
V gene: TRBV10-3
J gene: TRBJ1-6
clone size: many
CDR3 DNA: TGTGCCACATTCAGCGGAAAACAAAGGGGATCACCCCTCCACTTT
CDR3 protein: CATFSGKQRGSPLHF

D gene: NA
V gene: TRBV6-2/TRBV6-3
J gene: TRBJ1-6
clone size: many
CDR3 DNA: TGTGCCAGCAGTCGGACAGAGAGGGCTTCACCCCTCCACTTT
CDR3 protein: CASSRTERASPLHF

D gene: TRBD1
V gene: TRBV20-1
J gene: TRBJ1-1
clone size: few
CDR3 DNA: TGCAGTGCTAGAGGGTTTGGGACAGGGGCCGCCAGGGGGGGAAAAGAGGAGGCTTTCTTT
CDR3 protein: CSARGFGTGAARGGKEEAFF

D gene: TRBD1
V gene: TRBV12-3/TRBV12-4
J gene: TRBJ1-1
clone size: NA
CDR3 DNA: TGTGCCAGCAGGGTACAGGGGGCGCTCGGGGCTTTCTTT
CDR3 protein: CASRVQGALGAFF

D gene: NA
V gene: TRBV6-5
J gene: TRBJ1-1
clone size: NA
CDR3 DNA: TGTGCCAGCAGTTACTCTCGGACAGCCGACAGCACTGAAGCTTTCTTT
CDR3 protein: CASSYSRTADSTEAFF

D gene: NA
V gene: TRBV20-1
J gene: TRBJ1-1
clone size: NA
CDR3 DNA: TGCAGTGCTAGACGTGGTTGGACTGAAGCTTTCTTT
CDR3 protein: CSARRGWTEAFF

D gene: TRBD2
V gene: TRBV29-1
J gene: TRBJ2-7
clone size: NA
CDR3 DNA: TGCAGCGCTTCCGGGACTAGCGGGAGCCCTTACGAGCAGTACTTC
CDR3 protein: CSASGTSGSPYEQYF

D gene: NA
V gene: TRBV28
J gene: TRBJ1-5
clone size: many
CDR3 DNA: TGTGCCAGCAGTTTATCTGGGATTGGCAATCAGCCCCAGCATTTT
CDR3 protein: CASSLSGIGNQPQHF

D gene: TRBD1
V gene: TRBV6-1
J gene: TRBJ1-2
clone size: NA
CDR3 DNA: TGTGCCTGCAGTGCTGACAGGGGGCGAGGCTACACCTTC
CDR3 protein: CACSADRGRGYTF

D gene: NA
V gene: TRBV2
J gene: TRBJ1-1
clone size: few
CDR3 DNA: TGTGCCAGCAGCGGACTTCTGAACACTGAAGCTTTCTTT
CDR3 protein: CASSGLLNTEAFF

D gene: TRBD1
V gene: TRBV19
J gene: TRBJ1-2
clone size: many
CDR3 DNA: TGTGCCAGTAGCCCTGGACAGGGGGCAGGAGGCTACACCTTC
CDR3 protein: CASSPGQGAGGYTF

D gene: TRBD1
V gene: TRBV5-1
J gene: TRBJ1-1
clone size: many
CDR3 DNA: TGCGCCAGCAGCTTGTCACGGACAGGGGGCGTGAACACTGAAGCTTTCTTT
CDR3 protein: CASSLSRTGGVNTEAFF

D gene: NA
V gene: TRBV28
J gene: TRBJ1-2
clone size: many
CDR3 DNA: TGTGCCAGCAGTCCCCGAGGGGACGGCTTCGGCTATGGCTACACCTTC
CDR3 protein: CASSPRGDGFGYGYTF

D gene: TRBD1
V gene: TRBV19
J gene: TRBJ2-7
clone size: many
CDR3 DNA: TGTGCCAGTAGTTCCCCCAGGGGGTACGAGCAGTACTTC
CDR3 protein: CASSSPRGYEQYF

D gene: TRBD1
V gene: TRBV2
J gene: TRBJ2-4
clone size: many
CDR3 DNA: TGTGCCAGCAGAGACAGGGGCCGACCAAAAAACATTCAGTACTTC
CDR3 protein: CASRDRGRPKNIQYF

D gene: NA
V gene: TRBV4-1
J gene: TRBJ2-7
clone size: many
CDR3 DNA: TGCGCCAGCAGCCAAGATCGGATCTACGAGCAGTACTTC
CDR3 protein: CASSQDRIYEQYF

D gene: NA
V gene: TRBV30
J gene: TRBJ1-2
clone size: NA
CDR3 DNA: TGTGCCTGGAGCCCTCGGGGGAACTATGGCTACACCTTC
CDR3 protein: CAWSPRGNYGYTF

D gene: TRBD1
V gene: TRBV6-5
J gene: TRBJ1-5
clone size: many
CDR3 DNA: TGTGCCAGCAGCTGGACAGGCGTTAATCAGCCCCAGCATTTT
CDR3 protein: CASSWTGVNQPQHF

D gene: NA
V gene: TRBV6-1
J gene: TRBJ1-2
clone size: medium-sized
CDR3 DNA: TGTGCCAGCAGTGAAGAGGAGGGGAACAGCTATGGCTACACCTTC
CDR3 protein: CASSEEEGNSYGYTF

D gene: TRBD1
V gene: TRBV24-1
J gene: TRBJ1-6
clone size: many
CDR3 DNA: TGTGCCACCAGTCCTCAGGGGGCGGACAATTCACCCCTCCACTTT
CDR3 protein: CATSPQGADNSPLHF

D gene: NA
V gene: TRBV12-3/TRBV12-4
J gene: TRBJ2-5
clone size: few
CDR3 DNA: TGTGCCAGCAGTACGGCCTTGGTCAGCCAAGAGACCCAGTACTTC
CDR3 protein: CASSTALVSQETQYF

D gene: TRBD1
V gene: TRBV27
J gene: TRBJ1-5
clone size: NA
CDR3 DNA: TGTGCCAGCAGTTTAACCACCGGGACAGGAAATCAGCCCCAGCATTTT
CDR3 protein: CASSLTTGTGNQPQHF

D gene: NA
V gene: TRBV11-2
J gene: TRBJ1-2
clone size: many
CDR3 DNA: TGTGCCAGCAGCTTAGATCGACGTGGGGGCTACACCTTC
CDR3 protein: CASSLDRRGGYTF

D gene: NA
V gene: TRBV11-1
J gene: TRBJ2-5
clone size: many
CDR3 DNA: TGTGCCAGCAGCTTAGTCGGTCAGCGGACCAACCAAGAGACCCAGTACTTC
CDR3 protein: CASSLVGQRTNQETQYF

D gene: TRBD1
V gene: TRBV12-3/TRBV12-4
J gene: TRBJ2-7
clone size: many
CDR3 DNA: TGTGCCAGCAGTATAGGACAGGGGATGTATGGGTTTGTCTACGAGCAGTACTTC
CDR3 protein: CASSIGQGMYGFVYEQYF

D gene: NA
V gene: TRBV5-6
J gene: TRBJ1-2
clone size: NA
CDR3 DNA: TGTGCCAGCAGCCGGCGGTATGGCCACACCTTC
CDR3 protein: CASSRRYGHTF

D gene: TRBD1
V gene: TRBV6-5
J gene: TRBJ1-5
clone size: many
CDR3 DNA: TGTGCCAGCAGTTATGGGGACAGGGTTGGGGGCAATCAGCCCCAGCATTTT
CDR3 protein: CASSYGDRVGGNQPQHF

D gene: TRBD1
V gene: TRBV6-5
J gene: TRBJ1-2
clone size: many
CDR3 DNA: TGTGCCAGCAGTTACTCCGGGACAGGTCCTAACTATGGCTACACCTTC
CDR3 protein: CASSYSGTGPNYGYTF

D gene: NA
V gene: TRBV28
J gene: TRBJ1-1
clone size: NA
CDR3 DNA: TGTGCCAGCAGACAAGACGGACCGGGAGCTTTCTTT
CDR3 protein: CASRQDGPGAFF

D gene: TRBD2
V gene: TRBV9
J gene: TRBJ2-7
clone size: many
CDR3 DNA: TGTGCCAGCAGCGTAGCGCTAGCGGGCGGGGAGCAGTACTTC
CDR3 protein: CASSVALAGGEQYF

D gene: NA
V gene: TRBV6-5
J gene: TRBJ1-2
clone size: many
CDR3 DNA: TGTGCCAGCAGTACGAAGGGGGGAGGGGGCTACACCTTC
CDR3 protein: CASSTKGGGGYTF

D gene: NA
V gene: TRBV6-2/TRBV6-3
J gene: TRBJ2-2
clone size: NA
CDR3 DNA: TGTGCCAGCAGCCGGATCAGTTTGACTAGGAGGTCCGGGGAGCTGTTTTTT
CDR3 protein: CASSRISLTRRSGELFF

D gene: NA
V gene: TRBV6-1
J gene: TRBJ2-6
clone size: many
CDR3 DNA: TGTGCCAGCAGTGAAGAACAGGGCTCTGGGGCCAACGTCCTGACTTTC
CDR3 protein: CASSEEQGSGANVLTF

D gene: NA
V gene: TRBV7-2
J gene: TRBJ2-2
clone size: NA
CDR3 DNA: TGTGCCAGCAGTTACTCGGGGTCCGGGGAGCTGTTTTTT
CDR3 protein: CASSYSGSGELFF

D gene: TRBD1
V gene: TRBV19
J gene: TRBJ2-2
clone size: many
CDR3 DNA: TGTGCCAGTAGCGTCGAGGGGGCGAGGACCGGGGAGCTGTTTTTT
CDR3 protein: CASSVEGARTGELFF